The sequence of this TCR beta chain was determined in a study of cytotoxic CD8 clonotypes in ibrutinib-treated CLL. CDR3 length: 14 amino acids. V was shortened by 2 bases and J by 7 bases, with 11 bases between the two germline ends. Germline loops: CDR1 SGHVS, CDR2 FQNEAQ. Assay used: immunoSEQ multiplex PCR; TCRdb lists only in-frame clones, some missing. The sample yields more than 200,000 clones, just under 80% seen once. The V gene is TRBV7-8, the J gene TRBJ1-4, with D hard to call. Material: PBMCs, obtained after 12 months of ibrutinib treatment. The TCR comes from a human donor with chronic lymphocytic leukemia. CDR3 coding DNA: TGTGCCAGCAGCTTAAGTCGCCTGGGTGAAAAACTGTTTTTT. It is translated as CASSLSRLGEKLFF.